The rows below give T cell receptor beta chains drawn from one sample of a study of regulatory T cells in long-lasting Graves disease. TCRdb ran MiXCR on the multiplex PCR reads and lists one entry per CDR3 protein. This table has more than 450,000 distinct CDR3 sequences, around 13% appearing once. These data were also filed under a second study, of T cells in Graves' hyperthyroidism and ophthalmopathy.

The source was peripheral blood mononuclear cells (PBMCs), collected at new diagnosis, from a patient treated with antithyroid drugs. Receptors originate from a woman in her 30s with Graves disease. The CDR3 runs from the conserved cysteine through the conserved F or W. The D gene is left open where the match is weak. Size is stated for part of the rows, as once, few or many counts, or as a class when the clone is expanded.

many | - | TRBJ2-5 | TRBV10-3 | TGTGCCATCAGTACGACTAATAATGAAGAGACCCAGTACTTC | CAISTTNNEETQYF
many | - | TRBJ1-5 | TRBV12-3/TRBV12-4 | TGTGCCAGCAGTTTCTCTGTGACGGAGCCCCAGCATTTT | CASSFSVTEPQHF
- | TRBD1 | TRBJ1-1 | TRBV7-8 | TGTGCCAGCAGCCCTCACAGGGGGGGGACTGAAGCTTTCTTT | CASSPHRGGTEAFF
many | - | TRBJ2-7 | TRBV19 | TGTGCCAGTAGCCCCCGGGTCGGCAGTCCAAGCTCCTACGAGCAGTACTTC | CASSPRVGSPSSYEQYF
- | - | TRBJ2-3 | TRBV5-1 | TGCGCCAGCAGCCCCGTGCGAGATACGCAGTATTTT | CASSPVRDTQYF
few | - | TRBJ2-2 | TRBV19 | TGTGCCAGTAGTTCGCCTCCGAACACCGGGGAGCTGTTTTTT | CASSSPPNTGELFF
many | - | TRBJ2-7 | TRBV6-1 | TGTGCCAGCCTCAGGGGGGGGGTTGGGTCCTACGAGCAGTACTTC | CASLRGGVGSYEQYF
many | TRBD2 | TRBJ2-1 | TRBV28 | TGTGCCAGCAGTTTGTCGTCTAGCGGAGACAATGAGCAGTTCTTC | CASSLSSSGDNEQFF
- | - | TRBJ2-2 | TRBV6-5 | TGTGCCAGCACCTATTCGAGGGCGGCTAATACCGGGGAGCTGTTTTTT | CASTYSRAANTGELFF
many | TRBD1 | TRBJ1-5 | TRBV2 | TGTGCCAGCAGTTACGATGAGGACAGGAATCAGCCCCAGCATTTT | CASSYDEDRNQPQHF
few | TRBD1 | TRBJ1-1 | TRBV28 | TGTGCCAGCAGTTTACTCGGACAGGGGGCCGGGAACACTGAAGCTTTCTTT | CASSLLGQGAGNTEAFF